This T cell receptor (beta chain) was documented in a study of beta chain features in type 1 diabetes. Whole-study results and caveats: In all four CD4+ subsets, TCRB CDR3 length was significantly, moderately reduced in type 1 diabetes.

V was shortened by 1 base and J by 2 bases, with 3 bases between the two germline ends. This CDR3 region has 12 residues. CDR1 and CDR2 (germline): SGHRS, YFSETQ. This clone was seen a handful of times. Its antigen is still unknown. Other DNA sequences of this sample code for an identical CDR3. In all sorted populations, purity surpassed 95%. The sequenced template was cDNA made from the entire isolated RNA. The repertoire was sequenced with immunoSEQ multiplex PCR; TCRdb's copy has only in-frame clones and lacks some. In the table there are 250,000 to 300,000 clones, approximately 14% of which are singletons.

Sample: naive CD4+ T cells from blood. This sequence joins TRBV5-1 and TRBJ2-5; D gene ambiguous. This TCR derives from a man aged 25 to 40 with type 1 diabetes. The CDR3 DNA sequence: TGCGCCAGCAGCTTGCTTCAAGAGACCCAGTACTTC. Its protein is CASSLLQETQYF.